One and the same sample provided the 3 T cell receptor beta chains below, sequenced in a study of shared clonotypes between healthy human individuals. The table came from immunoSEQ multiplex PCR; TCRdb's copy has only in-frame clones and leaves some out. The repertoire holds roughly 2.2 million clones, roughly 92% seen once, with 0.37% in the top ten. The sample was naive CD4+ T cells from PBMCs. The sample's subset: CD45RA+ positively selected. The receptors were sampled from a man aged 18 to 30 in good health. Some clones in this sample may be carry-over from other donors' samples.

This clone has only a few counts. The CDR3 nucleotides read TGTGCCATCAGTCGGGACAGGGGTACTTTGGGCTACACCTTC. It encodes CAISRDRGTLGYTF. This chain links TRBV10-3 with TRBJ1-2, with TRBD1 identical over 10 bases. The CDR3 covers 14 residues. V lost 5 bases and J lost 8; bases outside the gene matches: 8. The V gene's germline CDR1 is ENHRY and CDR2 SYGVKD.

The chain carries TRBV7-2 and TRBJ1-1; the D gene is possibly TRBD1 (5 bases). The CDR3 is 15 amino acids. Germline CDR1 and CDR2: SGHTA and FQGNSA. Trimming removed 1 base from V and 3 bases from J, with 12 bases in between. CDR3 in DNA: TGTGCCAGCAGCTTAGTAGGGGTGGGGTACACTGAAGCTTTCTTT. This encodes CASSLVGVGYTEAFF.

The CDR3 here is CASSQGNTAYEQYF. The CDR3 region has the DNA TGTGCCAGTAGCCAAGGGAACACTGCCTACGAGCAGTACTTC. The V gene is TRBV19, the J gene TRBJ2-7; D uncertain. The germline V gene encodes CDR1 LNHDA and CDR2 SQIVND (reference sequence). CDR3 length: 14 residues. Trimming left V 6 bases short and J 2 bases short, with 14 bases between.